A single sample is the source of the 23 T cell receptor beta chains below, sequenced in a study of graft-versus-host responses after intestinal transplantation. Here immunoSEQ multiplex PCR was the method, and the copy in TCRdb shows in-frame clones only, minus some. The table has about 94,000 clones, roughly 90% seen once. Their cognate antigens are unknown. The sequenced sample was unstimulated CD8+ T cells sorted from spleen or lymph node cells, obtained before intestinal transplant. The receptors shown here come from a human donor who received an intestinal transplant.

This chain joins TRBV19 and TRBJ2-1; the D is unclear. The V and J ends lost 7 bases and 0 bases respectively, with 13 bases between them. The CDR3 sequence is 15 residues long. CDR1 and CDR2 (germline): LNHDA, SQIVND (reference sequence). The CDR3 spells CASKREARSYNEQFF. CDR3 DNA: TGTGCCAGTAAGAGAGAGGCCCGCTCCTACAATGAGCAGTTCTTC.

The chain is built from TRBV9 and TRBJ2-7; 7 bases map to TRBD1. Germline V gives CDR1 SGDLS, CDR2 YYNGEE. V lost 4 bases and J lost 4; bases outside the gene matches: 8. CDR3 length: 14 residues. The CDR3 is CASSSTTGPYEQYF. The CDR3 nucleotides read TGTGCCAGCAGCTCAACGACAGGGCCGTACGAGCAGTACTTC. Variable domain in full (rest from reference TRBV9 and TRBJ2-7): DSGVTQTPKHLITATGQRVTLRCSPRSGDLSVYWYQQSLDQGLQFLIQYYNGEERAKGNILERFSAQQFPDLHSELNLSSLELGDSALYFCASSSTTGPYEQYFGPGTRLTVT.

In its sample, this clone was seen once. The V gene is TRBV2, the J gene TRBJ2-1; TRBD1 agrees at 9 bases. The CDR3 contains 14 residues. CDR1 and CDR2 (germline): SNHLY, FYNNEI. The trim removed 7 bases at V and 3 bases at J, leaving 4 bases unmatched. The CDR3 loop is CASTWTGDYNEQFF. CDR3 bases: TGTGCCAGCACCTGGACAGGGGACTACAATGAGCAGTTCTTC.

The V call is TRBV19, the J call TRBJ2-2; 7 nucleotides agree with TRBD1. Germline V gene lookup returns CDR1 LNHDA and CDR2 SQIVND (reference sequence). Unmatched junction bases numbered 9, after V lost 10 bases and J lost 7 bases. The CDR3 loop spans 13 amino acids. In DNA form, the CDR3 reads TGTGCCACCGAGGGGGCGTCAAGCGGGGAGCTGTTTTTT. As protein: CATEGASSGELFF.

The J gene is TRBJ2-1, the V gene TRBV9, with 9 positions matching TRBD2. From germline, CDR1 is SGDLS and CDR2 YYNGEE. V lost 2 bases, J lost 8 bases, and 8 bases stayed unmatched. The CDR3 contains 15 residues. The CDR3 is CASSVSSGTGYEQFF. CDR3 coding DNA: TGTGCCAGCAGCGTTTCTAGCGGGACTGGGTATGAGCAGTTCTTC.

The chain links TRBV5-1 to TRBJ2-1, with 7 bases that match TRBD2. The length of the CDR3 is 15 residues. Per germline, CDR1 SGHRS and CDR2 YFSETQ. With 1 base clipped from V and 4 bases from J, the junction kept 5 bases outside the gene matches. CDR3 nucleotides: TGCGCCAGCAGCTTGAAAGCGGGGATATACAATGAGCAGTTCTTC. Its protein product is CASSLKAGIYNEQFF.

This chain links TRBV27 with TRBJ2-1; tentative D call: TRBD1 (5 bases). V shed 2 bases and J shed 10 bases, with 12 bases lying between them. CDR1 and CDR2 from the germline V gene are MNHEY and SMNVEV (reference sequence). CDR3 size: 13 residues. The CDR3: CASSLGQGGEQFF. CDR3 sequence (DNA): TGTGCCAGCAGTTTAGGCCAGGGCGGCGAGCAGTTCTTC.

The rearrangement joins TRBV25-1 to TRBJ2-3, with D unresolved. CDR3 length: 17 residues. The germline gives CDR1 MGHDK, CDR2 SYGVNS. Trimming stripped 7 bases from V and 2 bases from J, with 22 bases between. The CDR3 DNA reads TGTGCCAGCACCACATTGGATTTTCCGACAACCACAGATACGCAGTATTTT. Translation: CASTTLDFPTTTDTQYF.

The chain employs TRBV10-2 and TRBJ1-5, with 8 bases identical to TRBD1. Germline CDR1 WSHSY, CDR2 SAAADI. The CDR3 runs 15 residues. Germline trimming cut 5 bases from V and 5 bases from J; bases unmatched to any gene: 8. Here the CDR3 DNA reads TGCGCCAGCAGTAGAGACAGGGGCCCGTATCAGCCCCAGCATTTT. It encodes CASSRDRGPYQPQHF.

The count of this clone is one. This chain connects TRBV7-8 to TRBJ2-7; D call uncertain. The CDR3 contains 11 residues. V lost 5 bases to trimming and J lost 3 bases, with 5 bases between them. Germline V lookup: CDR1 SGHVS, CDR2 FQNEAQ. CDR3 DNA: TGTGCCAGCAGCACCAGCTACGAGCAGTACTTC. It is translated as CASSTSYEQYF.

The J gene is TRBJ2-7, the V gene TRBV4-1; 7 bases agree with TRBD1. The CDR3 contains 16 residues. CDR1 is MGHRA and CDR2 is YSYEKL in the germline V gene. The ends lost 3 bases at V and 5 bases at J; junction bases unmatched: 13. CDR3 in amino acids: CASSQAGTAFLDEQYF. CDR3 bases: TGCGCCAGCAGCCAGGCCGGGACAGCCTTTCTCGACGAGCAGTACTTC.

This chain connects TRBV6-4 to TRBJ2-5; TRBD2 agrees at 10 bases. The CDR3 loop spans 15 amino acids. The germline V gene encodes CDR1 MRHNA and CDR2 SNTAGT. Trimming took 6 bases from V and 4 from J; bases not matched to a gene: 8. The CDR3 DNA is TGTGCCAGCAGCCCGACTAGCGGGTCCACAGAGACCCAGTACTTC. Protein product: CASSPTSGSTETQYF.

This rearrangement joins TRBV5-1 to TRBJ2-1; TRBD2 agrees at 9 bases. CDR3 size: 16 residues. With 4 bases clipped from V and 8 bases from J, the junction kept 13 bases outside the gene matches. Germline values: CDR1 SGHRS, CDR2 YFSETQ. CDR3 nucleotide sequence: TGCGCCAGCAGCCCTAGTGGCGGGAGGGCCATCCATGAGCAGTTCTTC. It encodes CASSPSGGRAIHEQFF. The entire variable domain, with the rest obtained from reference TRBV5-1 and TRBJ2-1, is as follows: KAGVTQTPRYLIKTRGQQVTLSCSPISGHRSVSWYQQTPGQGLQFLFEYFSETQRNKGNFPGRFSGRQFSNSRSEMNVSTLELGDSALYLCASSPSGGRAIHEQFFGPGTRLTVL.

This clone was detected only once. V and J are TRBV2 and TRBJ1-5; D is perhaps TRBD1 (6 bases). The length of the CDR3 is 14 residues. V lost 7 bases, J lost 4 bases, and 14 bases lay in between. From germline, CDR1 is SNHLY and CDR2 FYNNEI. DNA for the CDR3: TGTGCCAGCAACCAGGGGTTAATTAATCAGCCCCAGCATTTT. This translates into CASNQGLINQPQHF. The full variable domain, rest sourced from reference TRBV2 and TRBJ1-5, is EPEVTQTPSHQVTQMGQEVILRCVPISNHLYFYWYRQILGQKVEFLVSFYNNEISEKSEIFDDQFSVERPDGSNFTLKIRSTKLEDSAMYFCASNQGLINQPQHFGDGTRLSIL.

V is TRBV7-9 and J is TRBJ2-7; TRBD2 agrees at 7 bases. Germline CDR1 and CDR2: SEHNR and FQNEAQ (reference sequence). The CDR3 is 15 amino acids. The junction had 8 bases not matched to a gene; V was cut back by 5 bases and J by 1 base. CDR3 nucleotide sequence: TGTGCCAGCAGCCACCCCCCTAGCGGATCCTACGAGCAGTACTTC. It encodes CASSHPPSGSYEQYF.

The rearrangement uses TRBV19 and TRBJ2-1, with D perhaps matching TRBD2 (6 bases). Per germline, CDR1 LNHDA and CDR2 SQIVND (reference sequence). V shed 2 bases and J shed 8 bases, with 13 bases lying between them. The CDR3 sequence is 14 residues long. The CDR3 reads CASSIMAGWDEQFF. The CDR3 DNA follows: TGTGCCAGTAGTATAATGGCGGGATGGGATGAGCAGTTCTTC. Based on the CDR3 plus reference TRBV19 and TRBJ2-1, the full variable domain is DGGITQSPKYLFRKEGQNVTLSCEQNLNHDAMYWYRQDPGQGLRLIYYSQIVNDFQKGDIAEGYSVSREKKESFPLTVTSAQKNPTAFYLCASSIMAGWDEQFFGPGTRLTVL.

This clone appeared a single time. V is TRBV27 and J is TRBJ1-1; D gene uncertain. Per germline, CDR1 MNHEY and CDR2 SMNVEV (reference sequence). The CDR3 consists of 14 residues. V gave up 8 bases and J gave up 1 base, with 14 bases separating them. The CDR3 is CASQAPTGNTEAFF. DNA of the CDR3: TGTGCCAGCCAAGCCCCCACGGGGAACACTGAAGCTTTCTTT.

The chain joins TRBV30 to TRBJ2-7, with TRBD1 matching 7 bases. The CDR3 has 15 residues. Unmatched junction bases numbered 7, after V lost 0 bases and J lost 2 bases. CDR1 and CDR2 (germline): GTSNPN, SVGIG (reference sequence). The CDR3 DNA follows: TGTGCCTGGAGTGTCGAAAGGGGGCCCGCCTACGAGCAGTACTTC. Its translation: CAWSVERGPAYEQYF.

The genes are TRBV7-8 and TRBJ1-1; D is unresolved. The CDR3 consists of 12 residues. From germline, CDR1 is SGHVS and CDR2 FQNEAQ. For the CDR3, the DNA is TGTGCTACCACGGAGGGAGGCACTGAAGCTTTCTTT. Translating it yields CATTEGGTEAFF.

This rearrangement joins TRBV15 to TRBJ2-5, with no clear D. The V gene's germline CDR1 is LNHNV and CDR2 YYDKDF (reference sequence). Between the trimmed V and J ends, which lost 0 bases and 2 bases, there was a span of 10 bases. CDR3 length: 15 residues. CDR3 bases: TGTGCCACCAGCAGAGATTTAGGAGTTCAAGAGACCCAGTACTTC. It is translated as CATSRDLGVQETQYF.

This clone was recorded only once. J is TRBJ2-7 and V is TRBV6-5; 8 bases map to TRBD1. The V segment lost 5 bases and the J segment 4 bases; nucleotides outside the gene matches: 10. There are 15 residues in the CDR3. The V gene's germline CDR1 is MNHEY and CDR2 SVGAGI. This chain's CDR3 is CASSLRRDRLYEQYF. Here the CDR3 DNA reads TGTGCCAGCAGTCTCCGTCGGGACAGGCTTTACGAGCAGTACTTC.

The chain combines TRBV10-2 with TRBJ2-1; 8 bases match TRBD1. This CDR3 comprises 13 residues. Germline CDR1 and CDR2: WSHSY and SAAADI. V trimming: 4 bases; J trimming: 7 bases; junction bases outside the gene matches: 3. Here the CDR3 DNA reads TGCGCCAGCAGTGGGACAGGGTCTAATGAGCAGTTCTTC. It encodes CASSGTGSNEQFF.

The chain combines TRBV11-1 with TRBJ2-1, with D perhaps TRBD2 (6 bases). Trimming took 4 bases from V and 7 from J, leaving 17 bases between them. The CDR3 is 15 residues long. CDR1 SGHAT and CDR2 FQDESV come from the germline V gene (reference sequence). CDR3 sequence reads: CASSSGTDGGNEQFF. In nucleotides, the CDR3 is TGTGCCAGCAGCTCCGGAACGGACGGGGGAAATGAGCAGTTCTTC.